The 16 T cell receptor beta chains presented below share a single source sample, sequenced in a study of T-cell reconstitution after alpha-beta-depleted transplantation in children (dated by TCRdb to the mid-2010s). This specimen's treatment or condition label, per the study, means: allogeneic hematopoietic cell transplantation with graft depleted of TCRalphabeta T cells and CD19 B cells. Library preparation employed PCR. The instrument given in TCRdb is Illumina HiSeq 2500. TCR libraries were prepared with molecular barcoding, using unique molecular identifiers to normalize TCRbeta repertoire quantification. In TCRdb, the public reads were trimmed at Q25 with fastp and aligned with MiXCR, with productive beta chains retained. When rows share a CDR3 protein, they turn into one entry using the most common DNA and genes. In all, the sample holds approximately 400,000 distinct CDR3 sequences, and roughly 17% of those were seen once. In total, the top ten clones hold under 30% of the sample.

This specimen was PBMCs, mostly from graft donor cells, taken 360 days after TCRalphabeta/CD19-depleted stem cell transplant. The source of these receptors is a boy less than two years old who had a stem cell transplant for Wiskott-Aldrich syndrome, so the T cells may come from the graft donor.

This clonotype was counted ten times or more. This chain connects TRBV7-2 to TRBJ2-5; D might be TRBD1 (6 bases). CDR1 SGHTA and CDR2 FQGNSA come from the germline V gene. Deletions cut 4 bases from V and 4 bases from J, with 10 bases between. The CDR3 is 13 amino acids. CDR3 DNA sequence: TGTGCCAGCAGCTCAGGGGTGGGAGAGACCCAGTACTTC. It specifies CASSSGVGETQYF.

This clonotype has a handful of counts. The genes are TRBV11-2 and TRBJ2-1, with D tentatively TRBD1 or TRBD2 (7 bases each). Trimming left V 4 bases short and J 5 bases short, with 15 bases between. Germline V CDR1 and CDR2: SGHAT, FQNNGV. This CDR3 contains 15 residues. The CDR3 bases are TGTGCCAGCAGCTCAGGGGGGGGAGCCCACAATGAGCAGTTCTTC. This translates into CASSSGGGAHNEQFF.

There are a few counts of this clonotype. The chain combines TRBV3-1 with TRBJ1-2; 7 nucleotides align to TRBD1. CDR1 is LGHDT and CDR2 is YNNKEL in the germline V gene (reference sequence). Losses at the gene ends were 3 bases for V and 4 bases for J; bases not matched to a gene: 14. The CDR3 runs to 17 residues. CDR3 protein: CASSHAKLQGLRYGYTF. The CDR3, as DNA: TGTGCCAGCAGCCACGCAAAATTACAGGGGTTGCGCTATGGCTACACCTTC.

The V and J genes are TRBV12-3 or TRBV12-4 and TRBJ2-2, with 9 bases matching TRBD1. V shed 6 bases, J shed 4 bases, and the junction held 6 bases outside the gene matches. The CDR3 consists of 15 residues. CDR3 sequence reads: CASSPTGGGTGELFF. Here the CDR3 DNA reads TGTGCCAGCAGCCCTACAGGGGGCGGCACCGGGGAGCTGTTTTTT.

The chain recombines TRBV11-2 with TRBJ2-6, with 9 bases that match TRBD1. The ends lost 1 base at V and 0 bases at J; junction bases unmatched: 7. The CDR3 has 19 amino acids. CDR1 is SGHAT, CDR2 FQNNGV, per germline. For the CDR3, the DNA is TGTGCCAGCAGCTTAGTTGGGACAGGGAAGAGCTCTGGGGCCAACGTCCTGACTTTC. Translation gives CASSLVGTGKSSGANVLTF.

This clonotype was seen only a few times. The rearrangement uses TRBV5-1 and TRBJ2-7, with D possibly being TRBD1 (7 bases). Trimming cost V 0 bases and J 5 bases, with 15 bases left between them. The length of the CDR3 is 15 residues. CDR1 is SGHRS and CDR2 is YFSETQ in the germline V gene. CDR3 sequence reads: CASSLDGGGYDEQYF. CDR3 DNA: TGCGCCAGCAGCTTGGATGGAGGGGGCTATGACGAGCAGTACTTC.

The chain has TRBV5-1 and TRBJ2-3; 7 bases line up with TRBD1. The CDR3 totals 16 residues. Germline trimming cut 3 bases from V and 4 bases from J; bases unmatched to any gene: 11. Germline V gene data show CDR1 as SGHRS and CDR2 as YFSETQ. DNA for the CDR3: TGCGCCAGCAGCTCAAGGACAGGCGAGGCAGCAGATACGCAGTATTTT. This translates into CASSSRTGEAADTQYF.

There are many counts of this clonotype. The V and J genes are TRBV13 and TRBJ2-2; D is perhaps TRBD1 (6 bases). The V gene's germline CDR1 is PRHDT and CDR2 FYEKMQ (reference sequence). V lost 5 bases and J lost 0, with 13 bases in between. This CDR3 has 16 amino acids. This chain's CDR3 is CASSVRGSPNTGELFF. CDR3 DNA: TGTGCCAGCAGCGTCAGGGGTAGCCCGAACACCGGGGAGCTGTTTTTT.

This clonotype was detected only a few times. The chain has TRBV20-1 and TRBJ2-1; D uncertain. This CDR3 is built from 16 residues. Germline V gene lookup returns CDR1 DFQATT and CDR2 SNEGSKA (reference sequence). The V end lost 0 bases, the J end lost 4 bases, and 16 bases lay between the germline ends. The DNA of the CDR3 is TGCAGTGCTAGAGATCCCGGTGCAAATGGGTACAATGAGCAGTTCTTC. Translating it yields CSARDPGANGYNEQFF.

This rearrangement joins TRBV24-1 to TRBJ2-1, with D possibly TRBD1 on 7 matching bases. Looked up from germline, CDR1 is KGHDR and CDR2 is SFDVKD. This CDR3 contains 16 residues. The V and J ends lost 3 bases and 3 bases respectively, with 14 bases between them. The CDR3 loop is CATSDPRGTVYNEQFF. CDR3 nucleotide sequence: TGTGCCACCAGTGATCCCCGCGGGACAGTCTACAATGAGCAGTTCTTC.

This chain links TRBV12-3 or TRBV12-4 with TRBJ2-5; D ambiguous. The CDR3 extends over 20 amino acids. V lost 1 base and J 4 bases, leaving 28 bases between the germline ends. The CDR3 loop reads CASSLGTPRVEMGSRETQYF. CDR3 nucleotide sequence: TGTGCCAGCAGTTTAGGGACCCCCAGAGTCGAAATGGGGTCCCGAGAGACCCAGTACTTC.

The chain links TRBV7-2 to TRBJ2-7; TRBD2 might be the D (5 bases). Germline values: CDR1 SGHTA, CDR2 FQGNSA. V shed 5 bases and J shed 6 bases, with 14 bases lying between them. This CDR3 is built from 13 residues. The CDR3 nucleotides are TGTGCCAGCAGCCCAACTAGTGTGGGCGAGCAGTACTTC. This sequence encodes CASSPTSVGEQYF.

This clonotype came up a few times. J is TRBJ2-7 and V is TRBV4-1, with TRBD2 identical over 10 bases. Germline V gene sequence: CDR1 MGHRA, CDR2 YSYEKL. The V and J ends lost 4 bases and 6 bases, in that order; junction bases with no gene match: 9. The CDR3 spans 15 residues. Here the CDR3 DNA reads TGCGCCAGCAGCCGCGGACTAGCGGAGTCTGGCGAGCAGTACTTC. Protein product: CASSRGLAESGEQYF.

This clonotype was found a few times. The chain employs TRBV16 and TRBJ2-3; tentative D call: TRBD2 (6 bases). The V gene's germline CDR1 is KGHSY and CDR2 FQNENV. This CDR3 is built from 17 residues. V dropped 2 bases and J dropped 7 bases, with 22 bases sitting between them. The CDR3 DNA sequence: TGTGCCAGCAGCCAAGATCATGCAGGAGGGCCTAGGTATACGCAGTATTTT. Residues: CASSQDHAGGPRYTQYF.

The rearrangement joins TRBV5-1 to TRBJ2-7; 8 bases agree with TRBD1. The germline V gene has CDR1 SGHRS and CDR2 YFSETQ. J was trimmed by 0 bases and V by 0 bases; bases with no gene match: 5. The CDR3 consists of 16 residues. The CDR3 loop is CASSLGTGTGSYEQYF. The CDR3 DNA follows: TGCGCCAGCAGCTTGGGGACCGGGACAGGCTCCTACGAGCAGTACTTC.

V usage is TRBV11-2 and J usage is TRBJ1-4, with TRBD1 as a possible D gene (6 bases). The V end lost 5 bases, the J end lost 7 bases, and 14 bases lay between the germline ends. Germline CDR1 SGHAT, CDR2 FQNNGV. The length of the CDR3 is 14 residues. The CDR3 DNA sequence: TGTGCCAGCAGCCCAAGGCCCAGGGGTGAAAAACTGTTTTTT. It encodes CASSPRPRGEKLFF. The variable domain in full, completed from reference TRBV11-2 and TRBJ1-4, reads EAGVAQSPRYKIIEKRQSVAFWCNPISGHATLYWYQQILGQGPKLLIQFQNNGVVDDSQLPKDRFSAERLKGVDSTLKIQPAKLEDSAVYLCASSPRPRGEKLFFGSGTQLSVL.